The sample holds one count of the clone carrying this TCR beta chain. No antigen is known for it. Only in-frame clones appear in the TCRdb table, and some are missing; sequencing was by immunoSEQ multiplex PCR. The sample consists of approximately 90,000 clones, 91% of them appearing once. The data were obtained in a study of OX40 agonist ivuxolimab in advanced cancers. Overall study: Patients assigned to dose escalation were diagnosed with hepatocellular carcinoma, melanoma, renal cell or head and neck cancer.

Individuals having autoimmune disease history or systemic immunosuppression were not enrolled. Study-wide points: At 0.1 to 3.0 mg/kg and by week 6, CD4+ and CD8+ T cells in the blood had expanded clonally. Expanded clones were, on average, more numerous in CD8+ T cells than in CD4+.

The germline V gene has CDR1 SQVTM and CDR2 ANQGSEA. Trimming shortened V by 3 bases and J by 3 bases, and 12 bases separated the two germline ends. The CDR3 is 13 residues long. This sequence originates from an adult with an advanced solid tumor such as melanoma, head and neck, liver or kidney cancer. V usage is TRBV29-1 and J usage is TRBJ2-7; the D gene could be TRBD1 or TRBD2 (5 bases each). The sample consisted of CD4+ or CD8+ T cells sorted from blood, taken in a trial of the OX40 agonist ivuxolimab. CDR3 sequence reads: CSVEPLGVYEQYF. As DNA, the CDR3 is TGCAGCGTTGAGCCCCTGGGGGTCTACGAGCAGTACTTC.